The present TCR beta chain was sequenced within a study of blood T cells in healthy people across ages. This clonotype came up many times. V trimming: 8 bases; J trimming: 3 bases; junction bases outside the gene matches: 10. This CDR3 has 14 amino acids. CDR1 is MGHDK, CDR2 SYGVNS, per germline. Next came a second PCR, run for about 7 to 11 cycles, which used a sample-barcoded 5' primer along with a J-beta primer mix. The authors tagged each cDNA molecule using a template-switch adaptor with 12 random nucleotides. Via MiXCR, TCRdb re-called the 5' RACE reads, giving one row per CDR3 protein. The data hold about 930,000 distinct CDR3 sequences, with under 35% observed a single time. The sample was also reused in another study, on T cells of mothers and their children. That source notes: Per mother, over 8 million TCR beta CDR3 reads were obtained; per child, about 3 million.

The specimen was blood. The clonotype originates from a woman aged 40 to 49 in good health. The chain combines TRBV25-1 with TRBJ2-7; 7 bases match TRBD1. This chain's CDR3 is CASAQWAGGYEQYF. Here the CDR3 DNA reads TGTGCCAGCGCCCAATGGGCAGGGGGCTACGAGCAGTACTTC.